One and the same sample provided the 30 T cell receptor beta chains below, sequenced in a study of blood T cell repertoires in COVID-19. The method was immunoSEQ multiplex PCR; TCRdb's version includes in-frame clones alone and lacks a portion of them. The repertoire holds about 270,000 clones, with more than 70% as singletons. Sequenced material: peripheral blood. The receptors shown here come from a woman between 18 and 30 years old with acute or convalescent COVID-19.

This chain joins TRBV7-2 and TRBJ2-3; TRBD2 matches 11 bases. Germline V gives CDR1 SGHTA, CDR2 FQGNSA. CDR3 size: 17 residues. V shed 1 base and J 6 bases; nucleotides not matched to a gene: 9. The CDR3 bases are TGTGCCAGCAGCTTAGTAGGTAGCGGGAGGGTCAAGGATACGCAGTATTTT. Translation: CASSLVGSGRVKDTQYF.

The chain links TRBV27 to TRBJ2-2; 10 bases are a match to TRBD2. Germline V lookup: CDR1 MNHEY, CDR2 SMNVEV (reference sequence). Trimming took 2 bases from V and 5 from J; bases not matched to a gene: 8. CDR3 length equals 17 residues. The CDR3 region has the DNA TGTGCCAGCAGTTTACTTGGGACTAGCGTCACGACCGGGGAGCTGTTTTTT. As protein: CASSLLGTSVTTGELFF.

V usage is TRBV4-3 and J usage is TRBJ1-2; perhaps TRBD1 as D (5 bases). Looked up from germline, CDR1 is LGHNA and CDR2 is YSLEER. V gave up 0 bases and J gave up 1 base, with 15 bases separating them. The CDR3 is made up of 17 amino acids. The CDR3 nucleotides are TGCGCCAGCAGCCAAGACAGTTCAGGGCCACGTAACTATGGCTACACCTTC. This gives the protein CASSQDSSGPRNYGYTF.

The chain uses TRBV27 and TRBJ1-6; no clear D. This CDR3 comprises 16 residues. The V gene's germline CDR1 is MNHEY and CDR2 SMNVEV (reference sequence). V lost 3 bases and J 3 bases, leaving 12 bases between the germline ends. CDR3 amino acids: CASSFTFEVYNSPLHF. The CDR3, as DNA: TGTGCCAGCAGTTTTACTTTTGAGGTCTATAATTCACCCCTCCACTTT.

CDR3 residues: CAISERSTDTQYF. The CDR3 DNA follows: TGTGCCATCAGTGAACGGAGCACAGATACGCAGTATTTT. The chain recombines TRBV10-3 with TRBJ2-3, with D unresolved. The germline V and J ends were trimmed by 3 bases and 0 bases, with 4 bases remaining between them. Germline CDR1 reads ENHRY; CDR2 reads SYGVKD. CDR3 length: 13 amino acids.

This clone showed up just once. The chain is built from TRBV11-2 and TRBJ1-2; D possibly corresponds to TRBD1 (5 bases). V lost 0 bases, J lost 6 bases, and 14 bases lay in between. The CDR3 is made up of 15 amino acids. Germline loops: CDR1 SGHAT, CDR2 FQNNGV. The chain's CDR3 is CASSLDLPRANGYTF. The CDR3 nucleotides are TGTGCCAGCAGCTTAGACCTACCCAGGGCCAATGGCTACACCTTC.

In nucleotides, the CDR3 is TGTGCCAGTAGTATAACAGGGGTGAACACCGGGGAGCTGTTTTTT. Protein: CASSITGVNTGELFF. The V call is TRBV19, the J call TRBJ2-2; TRBD1 matches 7 bases. The CDR3 sequence is 15 residues long. Germline CDR1 reads LNHDA; CDR2 reads SQIVND (reference sequence). With 2 bases clipped from V and 1 base from J, the junction kept 1 base outside the gene matches. The full variable domain, rest sourced from reference TRBV19 and TRBJ2-2, is DGGITQSPKYLFRKEGQNVTLSCEQNLNHDAMYWYRQDPGQGLRLIYYSQIVNDFQKGDIAEGYSVSREKKESFPLTVTSAQKNPTAFYLCASSITGVNTGELFFGEGSRLTVL.

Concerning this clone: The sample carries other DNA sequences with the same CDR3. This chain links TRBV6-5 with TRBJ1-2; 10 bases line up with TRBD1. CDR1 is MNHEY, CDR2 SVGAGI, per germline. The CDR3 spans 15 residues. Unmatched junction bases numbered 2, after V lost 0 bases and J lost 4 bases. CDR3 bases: TGTGCCAGCAGTTACTCGACAGGGGGCCTCTATGGCTACACCTTC. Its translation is CASSYSTGGLYGYTF.

The CDR3 DNA reads TGTGCCAGCAGCCTTCCTTCCTACGAGCAGTACTTC. Its translation: CASSLPSYEQYF. The chain employs TRBV7-8 and TRBJ2-7; D gene uncertain. This CDR3 is 12 amino acids long. In germline, CDR1 is SGHVS, CDR2 FQNEAQ. The germline V and J ends were trimmed by 5 bases and 1 base, with 6 bases remaining between them.

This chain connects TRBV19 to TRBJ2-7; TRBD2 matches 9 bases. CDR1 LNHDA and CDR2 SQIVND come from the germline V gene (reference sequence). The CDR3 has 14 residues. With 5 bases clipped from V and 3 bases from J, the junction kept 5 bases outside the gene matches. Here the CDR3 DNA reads TGTGCCAGTAGTCCTAGCGGGGTAGGCTACGAGCAGTACTTC. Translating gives CASSPSGVGYEQYF.

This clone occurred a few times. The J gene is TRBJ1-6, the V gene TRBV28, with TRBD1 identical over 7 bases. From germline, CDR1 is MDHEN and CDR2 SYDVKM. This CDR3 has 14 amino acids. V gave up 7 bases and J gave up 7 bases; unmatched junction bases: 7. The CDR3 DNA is TGTGCCAGCACCCCGACAGGGATGAATTCACCCCTCCACTTT. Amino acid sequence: CASTPTGMNSPLHF.

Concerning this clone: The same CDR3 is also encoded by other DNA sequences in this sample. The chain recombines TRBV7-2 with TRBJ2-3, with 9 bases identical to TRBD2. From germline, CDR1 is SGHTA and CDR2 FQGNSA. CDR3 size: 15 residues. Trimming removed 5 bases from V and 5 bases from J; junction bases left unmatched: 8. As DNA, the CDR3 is TGTGCCAGCAGCCTCATAGCGGGAGCCGGAGATACGCAGTATTTT. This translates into CASSLIAGAGDTQYF.

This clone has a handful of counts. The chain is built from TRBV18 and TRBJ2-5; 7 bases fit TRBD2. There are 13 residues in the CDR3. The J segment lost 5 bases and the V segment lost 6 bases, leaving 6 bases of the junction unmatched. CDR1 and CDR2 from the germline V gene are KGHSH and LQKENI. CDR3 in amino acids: CASSPGLVETQYF. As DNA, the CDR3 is TGTGCCAGCTCTCCCGGACTAGTGGAGACCCAGTACTTC.

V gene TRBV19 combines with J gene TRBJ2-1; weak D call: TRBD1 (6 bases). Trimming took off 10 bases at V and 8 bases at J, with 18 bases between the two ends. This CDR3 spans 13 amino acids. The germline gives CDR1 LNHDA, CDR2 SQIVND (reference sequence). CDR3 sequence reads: CATRGSVLDEQFF. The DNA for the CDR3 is TGTGCCACCAGGGGTTCGGTTTTGGATGAGCAGTTCTTC. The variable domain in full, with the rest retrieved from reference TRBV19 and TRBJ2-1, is DGGITQSPKYLFRKEGQNVTLSCEQNLNHDAMYWYRQDPGQGLRLIYYSQIVNDFQKGDIAEGYSVSREKKESFPLTVTSAQKNPTAFYLCATRGSVLDEQFFGPGTRLTVL.

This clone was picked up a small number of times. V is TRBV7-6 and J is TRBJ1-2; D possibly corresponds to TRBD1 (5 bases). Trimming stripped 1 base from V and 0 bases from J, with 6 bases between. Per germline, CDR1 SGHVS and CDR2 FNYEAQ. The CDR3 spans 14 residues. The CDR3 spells CASSLDRSNYGYTF. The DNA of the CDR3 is TGTGCCAGCAGCTTAGACAGGTCTAACTATGGCTACACCTTC.

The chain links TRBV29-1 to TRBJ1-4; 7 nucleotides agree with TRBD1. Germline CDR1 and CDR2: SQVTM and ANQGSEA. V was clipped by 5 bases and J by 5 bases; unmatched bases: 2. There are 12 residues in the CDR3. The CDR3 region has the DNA TGCAGCGTTCGCAGGGGGAATGAAAAACTGTTTTTT. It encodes CSVRRGNEKLFF.

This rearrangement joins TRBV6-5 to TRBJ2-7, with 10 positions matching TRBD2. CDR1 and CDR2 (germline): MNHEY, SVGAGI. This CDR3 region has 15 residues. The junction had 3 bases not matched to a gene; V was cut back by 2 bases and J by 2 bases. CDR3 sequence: CASSYTLAGAYEQYF. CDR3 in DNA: TGTGCCAGCAGTTACACCCTAGCGGGAGCCTACGAGCAGTACTTC.

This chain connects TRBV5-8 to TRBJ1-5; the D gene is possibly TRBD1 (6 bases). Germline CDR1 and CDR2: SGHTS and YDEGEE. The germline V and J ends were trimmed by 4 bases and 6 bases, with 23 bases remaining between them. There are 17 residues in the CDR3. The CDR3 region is CASSLEPGPLRGQPQHF. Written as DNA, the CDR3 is TGTGCCAGCAGCCTGGAACCGGGGCCCCTCAGGGGTCAGCCCCAGCATTTT.

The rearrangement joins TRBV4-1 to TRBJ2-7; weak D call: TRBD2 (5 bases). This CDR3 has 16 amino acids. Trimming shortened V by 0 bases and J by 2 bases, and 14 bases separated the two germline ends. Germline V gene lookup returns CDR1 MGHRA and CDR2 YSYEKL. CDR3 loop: CASSQDLLAGAYEQYF. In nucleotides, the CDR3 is TGCGCCAGCAGCCAAGATCTGCTAGCCGGTGCCTACGAGCAGTACTTC.

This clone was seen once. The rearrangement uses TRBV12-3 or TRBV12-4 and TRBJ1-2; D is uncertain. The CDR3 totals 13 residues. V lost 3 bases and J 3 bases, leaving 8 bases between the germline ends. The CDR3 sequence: CASSLGPYYGYTF. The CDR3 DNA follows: TGTGCCAGCAGTTTGGGCCCCTACTATGGCTACACCTTC.

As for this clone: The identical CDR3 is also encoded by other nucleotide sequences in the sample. CDR3 coding DNA: TGCGCCAGCAGTCAACTAGCAGGAAACTCCTACGAGCAGTACTTC. Translation gives CASSQLAGNSYEQYF. The rearrangement links TRBV4-3 to TRBJ2-7; tentatively, D is TRBD2 (6 bases). V was trimmed by 6 bases and J by 0 bases, leaving 15 bases between them. Per germline, CDR1 LGHNA and CDR2 YSLEER. The CDR3 is 15 residues long.

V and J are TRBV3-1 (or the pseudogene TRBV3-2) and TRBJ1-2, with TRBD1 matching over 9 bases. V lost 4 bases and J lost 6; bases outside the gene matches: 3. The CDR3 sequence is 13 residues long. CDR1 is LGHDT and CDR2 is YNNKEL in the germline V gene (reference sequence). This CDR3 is CASSLRDRDGYTF. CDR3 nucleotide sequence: TGTGCCAGCAGCCTCCGGGACAGGGATGGCTACACCTTC.

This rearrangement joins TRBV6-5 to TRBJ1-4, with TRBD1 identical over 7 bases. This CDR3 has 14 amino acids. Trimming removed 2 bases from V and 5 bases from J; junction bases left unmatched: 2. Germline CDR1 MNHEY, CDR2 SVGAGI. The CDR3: CASSYTGQNEKLFF. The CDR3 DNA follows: TGTGCCAGCAGTTACACGGGACAGAATGAAAAACTGTTTTTT.

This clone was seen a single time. The DNA for the CDR3 is TGTGCCAGCAGCTTAGTATTGTCAGGGGAAGGCTACACCTTC. This sequence encodes CASSLVLSGEGYTF. The rearrangement uses TRBV7-8 and TRBJ1-2; possibly TRBD1 for D (6 bases). The CDR3 totals 14 residues. Trimming took 1 base from V and 8 from J, leaving 14 bases between them. Per germline, CDR1 SGHVS and CDR2 FQNEAQ.

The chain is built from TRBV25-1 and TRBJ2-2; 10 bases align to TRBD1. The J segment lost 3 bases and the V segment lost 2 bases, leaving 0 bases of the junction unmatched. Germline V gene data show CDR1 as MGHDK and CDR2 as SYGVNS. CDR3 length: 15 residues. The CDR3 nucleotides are TGTGCCAGCAGTGAAGGGACAGGGGACACCGGGGAGCTGTTTTTT. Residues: CASSEGTGDTGELFF.

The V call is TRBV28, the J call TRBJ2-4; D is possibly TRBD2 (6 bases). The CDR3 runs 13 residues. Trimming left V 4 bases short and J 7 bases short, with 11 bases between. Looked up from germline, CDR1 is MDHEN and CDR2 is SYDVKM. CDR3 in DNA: TGTGCCAGCAGTTACGGGGGTGGGAACATTCAGTACTTC. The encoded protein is CASSYGGGNIQYF.

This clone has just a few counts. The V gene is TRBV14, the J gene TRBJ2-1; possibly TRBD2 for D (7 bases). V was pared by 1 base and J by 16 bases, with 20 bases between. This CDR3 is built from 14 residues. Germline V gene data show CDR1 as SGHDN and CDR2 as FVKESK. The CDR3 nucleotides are TGTGCCAGCAGCCAAGGGGGGGCAGTGGGAGGGCTATTCTTC. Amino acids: CASSQGGAVGGLFF.

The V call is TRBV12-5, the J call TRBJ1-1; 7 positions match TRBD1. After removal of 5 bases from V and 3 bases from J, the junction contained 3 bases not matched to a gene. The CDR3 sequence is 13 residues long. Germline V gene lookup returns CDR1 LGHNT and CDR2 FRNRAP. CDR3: CASGTGVDTEAFF. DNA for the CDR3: TGTGCTAGTGGTACAGGGGTCGACACTGAAGCTTTCTTT.

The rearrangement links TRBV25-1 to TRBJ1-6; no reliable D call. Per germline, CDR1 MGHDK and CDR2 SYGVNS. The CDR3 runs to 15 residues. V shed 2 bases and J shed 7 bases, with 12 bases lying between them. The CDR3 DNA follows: TGTGCCAGCAGTGAACTCGGTCTTGAGAATTCACCCCTCCACTTT. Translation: CASSELGLENSPLHF.

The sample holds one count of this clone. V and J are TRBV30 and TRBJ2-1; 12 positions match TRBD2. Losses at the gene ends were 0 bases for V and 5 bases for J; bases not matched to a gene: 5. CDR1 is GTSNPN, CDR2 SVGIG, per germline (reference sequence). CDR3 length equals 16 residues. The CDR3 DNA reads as TGTGCCTGGAGTGTATTTCCTAGCGGGAGGGACAATGAGCAGTTCTTC. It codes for CAWSVFPSGRDNEQFF. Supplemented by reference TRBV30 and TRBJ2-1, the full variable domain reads SQTIHQWPATLVQPVGSPLSLECTVEGTSNPNLYWYRQAAGRGLQLLFYSVGIGQISSEVPQNLSASRPQDRQFILSSKKLLLSDSGFYLCAWSVFPSGRDNEQFFGPGTRLTVL.